The TCR beta chain described here comes from a study of early T cells in non-severe SARS-CoV-2 infection. Study at large: Sequencing input comprised bulk RNA from unsorted whole blood; chain pairing was not available.

Study-level points and caveats: Anti-spike CD8 responses were favored in VDJdb matching, and private and CD4 specificities were missed.

The TCR library protocol was used to attach unique molecular identifiers. These identifiers were attached to individual cDNA molecules. TCRdb re-analysed the 5' RACE reads in MiXCR, keeping a single row per CDR3 protein. In the table there are 45,000 or so distinct CDR3 sequences, around 5.7% of which are singletons. There are 14 residues in the CDR3. Trimming removed 7 bases from V and 0 bases from J, with 12 bases in between. Per the germline V gene, CDR1 is SEHNR and CDR2 is FQNEAQ (reference sequence). This clonotype was seen only once. The antigen remains unidentified. This may come from a read error, since a much larger clone is one base off.

The sample taken for sequencing was whole blood. The chain carries TRBV7-9 and TRBJ1-2; D might be TRBD1 (5 bases). The sequence was collected from an adult who was a healthcare worker with PCR-confirmed SARS-CoV-2 infection or an uninfected control (not recorded which). CDR3 bases: TGTGCCAGCACCTTCCGGGGGTCTAACTATGGCTACACCTTC. Protein product: CASTFRGSNYGYTF.